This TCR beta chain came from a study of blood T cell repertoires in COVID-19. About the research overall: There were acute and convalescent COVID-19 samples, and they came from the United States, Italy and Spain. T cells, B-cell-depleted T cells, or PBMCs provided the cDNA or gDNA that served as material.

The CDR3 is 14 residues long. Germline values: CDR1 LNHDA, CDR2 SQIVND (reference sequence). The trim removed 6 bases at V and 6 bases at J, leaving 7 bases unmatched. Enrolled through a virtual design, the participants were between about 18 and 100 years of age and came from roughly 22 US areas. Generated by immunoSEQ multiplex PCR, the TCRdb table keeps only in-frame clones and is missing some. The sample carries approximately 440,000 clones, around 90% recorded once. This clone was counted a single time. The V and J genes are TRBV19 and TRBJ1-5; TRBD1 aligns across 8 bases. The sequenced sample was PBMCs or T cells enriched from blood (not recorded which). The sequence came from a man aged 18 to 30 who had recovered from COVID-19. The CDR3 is CASRTDRASQPQHF. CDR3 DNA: TGTGCCAGTAGGACGGACAGGGCCAGTCAGCCCCAGCATTTT.